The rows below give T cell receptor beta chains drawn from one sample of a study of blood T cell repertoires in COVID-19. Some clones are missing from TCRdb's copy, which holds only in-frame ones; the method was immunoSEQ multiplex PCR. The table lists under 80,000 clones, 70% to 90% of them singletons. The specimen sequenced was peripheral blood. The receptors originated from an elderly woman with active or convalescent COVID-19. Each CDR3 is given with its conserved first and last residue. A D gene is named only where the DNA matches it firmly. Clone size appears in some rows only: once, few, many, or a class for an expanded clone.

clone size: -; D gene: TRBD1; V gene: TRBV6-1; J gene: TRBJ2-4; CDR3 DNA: TGTGCCAGCAGTGAAAGGGGGCAGGAAATTAACATTCAGTACTTC; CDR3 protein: CASSERGQEINIQYF
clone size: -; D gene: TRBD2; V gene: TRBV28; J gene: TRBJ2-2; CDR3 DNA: TGTGCCAGCAGTTTGAGGACTAGCGGGAACACCGGGGAGCTGTTTTTT; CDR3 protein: CASSLRTSGNTGELFF
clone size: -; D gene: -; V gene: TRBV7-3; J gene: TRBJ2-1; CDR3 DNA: TGTGCCAGCAGCCCCGGAGGGACGGGTGAGCAGTTCTTC; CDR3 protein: CASSPGGTGEQFF
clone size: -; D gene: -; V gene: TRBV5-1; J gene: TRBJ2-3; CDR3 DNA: TGCGCCAGCAGCTTAAACAGGGCAAGCACAGATACGCAGTATTTT; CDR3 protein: CASSLNRASTDTQYF
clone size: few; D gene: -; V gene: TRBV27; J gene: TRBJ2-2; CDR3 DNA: TGTGCCAGCAGTATCTTAGGGGACACCGGGGAGCTGTTTTTT; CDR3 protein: CASSILGDTGELFF
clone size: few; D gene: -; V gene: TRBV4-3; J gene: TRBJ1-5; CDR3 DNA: TGCGCCAGCAGCCTTAACATCCGATATCAGCCCCAGCATTTT; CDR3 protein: CASSLNIRYQPQHF
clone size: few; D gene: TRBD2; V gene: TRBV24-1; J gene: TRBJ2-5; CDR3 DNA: TGTGCCACCAGTGATTGGGGGGGAGGAGAGACCCAGTACTTC; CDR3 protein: CATSDWGGGETQYF
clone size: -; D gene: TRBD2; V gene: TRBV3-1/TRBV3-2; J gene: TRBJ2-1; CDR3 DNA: TGTGCCAGCAGCCAAGATTTGTGGGGTCGACTAGCGGGAGACAATGAGCAGTTCTTC; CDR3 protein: CASSQDLWGRLAGDNEQFF
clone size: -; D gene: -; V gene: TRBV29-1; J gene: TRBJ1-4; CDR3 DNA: TGCAGCGTTGAAGATATACAGAGTGAAAAACTGTTTTTT; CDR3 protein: CSVEDIQSEKLFF
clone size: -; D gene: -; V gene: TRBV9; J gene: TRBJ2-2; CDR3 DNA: TGTGCCAGCAGCGTAGATTTTGGGAGCACCGGGGAGCTGTTTTTT; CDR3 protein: CASSVDFGSTGELFF
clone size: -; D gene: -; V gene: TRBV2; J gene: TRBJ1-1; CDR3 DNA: TGTGCCAGCACACCGGAAGGACAGTTGAACACTGAAGCTTTCTTT; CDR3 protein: CASTPEGQLNTEAFF
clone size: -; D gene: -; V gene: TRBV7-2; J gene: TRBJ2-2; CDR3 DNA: TGTGCCAGCAGCTTATCGATGGCAGGGGAGCTGTTTTTT; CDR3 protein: CASSLSMAGELFF
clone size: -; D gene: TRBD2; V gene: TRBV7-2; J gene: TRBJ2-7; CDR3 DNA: TGTGCCAGCAGCTCTGCGGGGGGCCTCTACGAGCAGTACTTC; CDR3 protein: CASSSAGGLYEQYF
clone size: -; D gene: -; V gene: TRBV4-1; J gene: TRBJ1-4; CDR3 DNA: TGCGCCAGCAGCCAAATGAAAATTAATCGGGAGGTAAAGCTAGAAAAACTGTTTTTT; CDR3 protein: CASSQMKINREVKLEKLFF
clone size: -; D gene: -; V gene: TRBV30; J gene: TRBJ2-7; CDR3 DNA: TGTGCCTGGACCGGACTCGGAACCTACGAGCAGTACTTC; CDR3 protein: CAWTGLGTYEQYF
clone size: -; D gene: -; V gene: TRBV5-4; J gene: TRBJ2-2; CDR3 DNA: TGTGCCAGCAGCTTGAAGCAGCGGAGGGGCACCGGGGAGCTGTTTTTT; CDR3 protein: CASSLKQRRGTGELFF
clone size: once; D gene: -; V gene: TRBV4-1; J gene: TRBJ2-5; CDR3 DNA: TGCGCCAGCAGCCAAGATCCGTCCGGGTCGGAGACCCAGTACTTC; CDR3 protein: CASSQDPSGSETQYF
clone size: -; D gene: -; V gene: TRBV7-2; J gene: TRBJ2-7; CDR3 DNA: TGTGCCAGCAGCTCTCGAGGGGAGCAGTACTTC; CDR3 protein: CASSSRGEQYF
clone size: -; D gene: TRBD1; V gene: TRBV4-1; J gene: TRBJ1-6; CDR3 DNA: TGCGCCAGCAGCCAATTTCCGGGACAGGGGGGGACACCCCTCCACTTT; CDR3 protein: CASSQFPGQGGTPLHF
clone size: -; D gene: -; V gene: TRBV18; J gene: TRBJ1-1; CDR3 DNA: TGTGCCAGCTCTCCTCTAGGAGCGAACACTGAAGCTTTCTTT; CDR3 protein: CASSPLGANTEAFF
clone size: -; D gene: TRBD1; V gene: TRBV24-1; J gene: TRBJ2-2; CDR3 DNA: TGTGCCACCAGTGAAGTAAACAGGGGGCTAACCGGGGAGCTGTTTTTT; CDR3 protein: CATSEVNRGLTGELFF
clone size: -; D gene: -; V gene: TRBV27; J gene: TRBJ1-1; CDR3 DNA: TGTGCCAGCAGCTCCCGACAGGTCACTGAAGCTTTCTTT; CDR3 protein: CASSSRQVTEAFF
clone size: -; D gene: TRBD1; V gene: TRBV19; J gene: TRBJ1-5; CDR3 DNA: TGTGCCGGGAAAGCCGGGACAGGGAATCAGCCCCAGCATTTT; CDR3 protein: CAGKAGTGNQPQHF
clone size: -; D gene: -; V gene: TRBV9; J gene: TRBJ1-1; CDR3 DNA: TGTGCCAGCAGCGTCCTGAGTGGGCAGACTGAAGCTTTCTTT; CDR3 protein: CASSVLSGQTEAFF
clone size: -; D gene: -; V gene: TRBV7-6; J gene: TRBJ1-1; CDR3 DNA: TGTGCCAGCAGCTTAGGCGGACAGTTGAACACTGAAGCTTTCTTT; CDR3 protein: CASSLGGQLNTEAFF
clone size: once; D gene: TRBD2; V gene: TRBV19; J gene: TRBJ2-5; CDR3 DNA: TGTGCCAGTAGTATGGGAAGCGGGAGGTTGGAGACCCAGTACTTC; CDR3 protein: CASSMGSGRLETQYF
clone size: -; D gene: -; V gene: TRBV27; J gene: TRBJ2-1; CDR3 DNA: TGTGCCAGCAGTTTCACAGGGACACATGAGCAGTTCTTC; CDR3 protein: CASSFTGTHEQFF
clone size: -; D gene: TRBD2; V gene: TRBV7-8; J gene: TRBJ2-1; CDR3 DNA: TGTGCCAGCAGCTTAGTTGGGGGGACTAGCCCGTTTGAGCAGTTCTTC; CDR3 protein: CASSLVGGTSPFEQFF
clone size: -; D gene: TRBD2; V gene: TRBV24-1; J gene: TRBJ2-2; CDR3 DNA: TGTGCCACCACTAGCGGGAGGTCGCACACCGGGGAGCTGTTTTTT; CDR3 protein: CATTSGRSHTGELFF
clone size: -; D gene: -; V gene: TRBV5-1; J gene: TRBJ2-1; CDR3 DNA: TGCGCCAGCAGCTTGATGGGGAGCGGAAGCTCCTACAATGAGCAGTTCTTC; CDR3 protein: CASSLMGSGSSYNEQFF
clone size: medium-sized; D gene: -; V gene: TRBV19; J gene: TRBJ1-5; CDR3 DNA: TGTGCCAGTAGTATTTTAGAGGCTCGGCAGCCCCAGCATTTT; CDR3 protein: CASSILEARQPQHF
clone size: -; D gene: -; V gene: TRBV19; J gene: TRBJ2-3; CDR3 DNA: TGTGCCAGTAAGGCCGTCCCGGCGAGGGCGAGCACAGATACGCAGTATTTT; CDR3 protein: CASKAVPARASTDTQYF
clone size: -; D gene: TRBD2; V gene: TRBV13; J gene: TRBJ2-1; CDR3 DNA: TGTGCCAGCAGCCCACCGTCAGCGGGGGCTGGGTCCTACAATGAGCAGTTCTTC; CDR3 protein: CASSPPSAGAGSYNEQFF
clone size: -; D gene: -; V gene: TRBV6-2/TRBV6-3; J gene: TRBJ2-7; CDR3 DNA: TGTGCCAGCAGTTACCGGCCAGGGGGAGGCTCCTACGAGCAGTACTTC; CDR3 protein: CASSYRPGGGSYEQYF
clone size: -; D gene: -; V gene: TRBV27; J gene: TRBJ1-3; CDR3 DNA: TGTGCCAGCAGTTTAAGGGTCGCAGGGGACCCTGGAAACACCATATATTTT; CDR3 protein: CASSLRVAGDPGNTIYF
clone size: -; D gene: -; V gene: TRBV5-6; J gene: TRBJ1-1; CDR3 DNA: TGTGCCAGCAGACAGGGCCCGAACACTGAAGCTTTCTTT; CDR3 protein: CASRQGPNTEAFF
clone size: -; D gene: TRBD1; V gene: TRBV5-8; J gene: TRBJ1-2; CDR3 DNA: TGTGCCAGCAGCTCGACAGGGGTAGGCTACACCTTC; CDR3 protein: CASSSTGVGYTF
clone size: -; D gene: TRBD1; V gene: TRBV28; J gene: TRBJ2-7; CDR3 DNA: TGTGCCACCCGACAGGGAGCAGGGGAGCAGTACTTC; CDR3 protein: CATRQGAGEQYF
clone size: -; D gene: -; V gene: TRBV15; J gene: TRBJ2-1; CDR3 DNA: TGTGCCACCAGCTCACTTTCGGGACTCATAGAATGGGGCATCGACAATGAGCAGTTCTTC; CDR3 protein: CATSSLSGLIEWGIDNEQFF
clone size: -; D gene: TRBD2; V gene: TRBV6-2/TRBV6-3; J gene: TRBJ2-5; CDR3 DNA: TGTGCCAGCAGTTACTCGTATAGCGGGAGGGCCCGTGAGACCCAGTACTTC; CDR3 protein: CASSYSYSGRARETQYF
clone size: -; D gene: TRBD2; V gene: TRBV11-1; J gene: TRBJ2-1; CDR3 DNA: TGTGCCACCTCGGCTGCGGGGGGGCCTAGAAATGAGCAGTTCTTC; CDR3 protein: CATSAAGGPRNEQFF
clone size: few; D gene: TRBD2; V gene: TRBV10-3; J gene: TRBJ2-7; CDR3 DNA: TGTGCCATCAGGGGCGCTAGCGGGGGACCTCAGGCCGAGCAGTACTTC; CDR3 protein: CAIRGASGGPQAEQYF
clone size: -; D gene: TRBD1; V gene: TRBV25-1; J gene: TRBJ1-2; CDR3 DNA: TGTGCCAGCAGTGGCCTTGGACAGGGGTATGGCTACACCTTC; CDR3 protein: CASSGLGQGYGYTF
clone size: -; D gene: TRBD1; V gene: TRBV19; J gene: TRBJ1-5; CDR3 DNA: TGTGCCAGTAGCACTCCCAGACAGGGGGTATTGAATCAGCCCCAGCATTTT; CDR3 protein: CASSTPRQGVLNQPQHF
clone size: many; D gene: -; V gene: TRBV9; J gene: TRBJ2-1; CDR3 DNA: TGTGCCAGCAGCGTCTCCGGGACTCATGCCCGATCTGAGCAGTTCTTC; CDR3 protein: CASSVSGTHARSEQFF
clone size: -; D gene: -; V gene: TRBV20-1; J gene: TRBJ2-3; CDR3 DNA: TGCAGTGCTAGAGACGAGCGTACGCAGTATTTT; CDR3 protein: CSARDERTQYF
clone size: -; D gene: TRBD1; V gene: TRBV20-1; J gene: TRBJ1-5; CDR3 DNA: TGCAGTGCTAGTCCGGGACAGGGTGGCCAGCCCCAGCATTTT; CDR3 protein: CSASPGQGGQPQHF
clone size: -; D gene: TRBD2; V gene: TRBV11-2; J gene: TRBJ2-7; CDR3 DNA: TGTGCCAGCACCGTCGGGGGGGTTTTCAGAGAGCAGTACTTC; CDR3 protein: CASTVGGVFREQYF
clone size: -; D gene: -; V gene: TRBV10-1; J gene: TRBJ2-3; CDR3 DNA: TGCGCCAGCAGTGTCAGACTCCCGGGAGATACGCAGTATTTT; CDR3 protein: CASSVRLPGDTQYF
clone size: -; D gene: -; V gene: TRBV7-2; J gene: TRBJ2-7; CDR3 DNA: TGTGCCAGCAGCTTAGAAGCAAGCCGCGAGCAGTACTTC; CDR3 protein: CASSLEASREQYF
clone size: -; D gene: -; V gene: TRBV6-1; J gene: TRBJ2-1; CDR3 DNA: TGTGCCAGCAGTGACCCCAGGGGGGCCTACAATGAGCAGTTCTTC; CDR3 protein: CASSDPRGAYNEQFF
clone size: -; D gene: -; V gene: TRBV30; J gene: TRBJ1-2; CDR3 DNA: TGTGCCTGGAGTAACACAGGCCCTAACTATGGCTACACCTTC; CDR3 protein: CAWSNTGPNYGYTF
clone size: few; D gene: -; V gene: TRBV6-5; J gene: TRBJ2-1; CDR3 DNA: TGTGCCAGCCGGGAGACTAACTCCTACAATGAGCAGTTCTTC; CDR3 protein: CASRETNSYNEQFF
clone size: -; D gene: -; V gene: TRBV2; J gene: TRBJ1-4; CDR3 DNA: TGTGCCAGCAGCCCCCGACAAGGCTGGGTGGAAAAACTGTTTTTT; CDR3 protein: CASSPRQGWVEKLFF